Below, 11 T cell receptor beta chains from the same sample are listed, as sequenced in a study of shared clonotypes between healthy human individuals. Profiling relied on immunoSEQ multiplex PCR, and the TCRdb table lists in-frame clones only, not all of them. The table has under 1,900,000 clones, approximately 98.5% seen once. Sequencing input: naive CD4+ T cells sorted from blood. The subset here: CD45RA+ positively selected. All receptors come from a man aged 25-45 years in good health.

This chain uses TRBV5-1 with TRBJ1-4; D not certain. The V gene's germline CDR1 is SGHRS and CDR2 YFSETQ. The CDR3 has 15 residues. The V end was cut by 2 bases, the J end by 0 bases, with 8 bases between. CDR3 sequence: CASSLDLATNEKLFF. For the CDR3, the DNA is TGCGCCAGCAGCTTAGACTTAGCAACTAATGAAAAACTGTTTTTT. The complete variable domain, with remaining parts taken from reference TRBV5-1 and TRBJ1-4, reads KAGVTQTPRYLIKTRGQQVTLSCSPISGHRSVSWYQQTPGQGLQFLFEYFSETQRNKGNFPGRFSGRQFSNSRSEMNVSTLELGDSALYLCASSLDLATNEKLFFGSGTQLSVL.

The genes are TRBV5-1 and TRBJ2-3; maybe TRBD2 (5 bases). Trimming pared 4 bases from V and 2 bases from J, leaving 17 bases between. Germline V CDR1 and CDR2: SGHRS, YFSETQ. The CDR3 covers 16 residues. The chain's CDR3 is CASSPGVGGFTDTQYF. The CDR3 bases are TGCGCCAGCAGCCCCGGCGTGGGCGGGTTCACAGATACGCAGTATTTT.

The CDR3 is CASSPGQAELNEKLFF. The CDR3 bases are TGCGCCAGCAGCCCCGGACAGGCCGAACTCAATGAAAAACTGTTTTTT. The chain is built from TRBV5-1 and TRBJ1-4; 7 positions agree with TRBD1. This CDR3 is 16 amino acids long. The trim removed 4 bases at V and 5 bases at J, leaving 11 bases unmatched. Germline V CDR1 and CDR2: SGHRS, YFSETQ.

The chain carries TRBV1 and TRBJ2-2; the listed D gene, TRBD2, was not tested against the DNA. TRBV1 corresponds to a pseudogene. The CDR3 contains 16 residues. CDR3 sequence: CTSSHRTSGNTGELFF. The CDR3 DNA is TGCACCAGCAGCCACCGGACTAGCGGGAACACCGGGGAGCTGTTTTTT.

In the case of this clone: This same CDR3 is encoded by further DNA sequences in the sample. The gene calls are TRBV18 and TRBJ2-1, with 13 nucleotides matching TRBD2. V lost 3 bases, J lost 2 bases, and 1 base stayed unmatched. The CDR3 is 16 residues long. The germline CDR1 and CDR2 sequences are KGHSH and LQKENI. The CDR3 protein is CASSPGTSGAYNEQFF. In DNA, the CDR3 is TGTGCCAGCTCACCCGGGACTAGCGGGGCCTACAATGAGCAGTTCTTC.

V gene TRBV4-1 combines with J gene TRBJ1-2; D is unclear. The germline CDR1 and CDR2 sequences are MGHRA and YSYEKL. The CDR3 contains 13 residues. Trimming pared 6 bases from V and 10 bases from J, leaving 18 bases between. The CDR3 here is CASSLTREFAYTF. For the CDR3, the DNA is TGCGCCAGCAGTCTGACACGGGAATTTGCCTACACCTTC.

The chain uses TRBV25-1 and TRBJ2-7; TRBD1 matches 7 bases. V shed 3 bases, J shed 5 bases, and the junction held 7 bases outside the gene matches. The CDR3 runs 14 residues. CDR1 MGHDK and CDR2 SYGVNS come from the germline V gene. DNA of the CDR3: TGTGCCAGCAGTGACTACAGGGGAGCCGACGAGCAGTACTTC. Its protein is CASSDYRGADEQYF.

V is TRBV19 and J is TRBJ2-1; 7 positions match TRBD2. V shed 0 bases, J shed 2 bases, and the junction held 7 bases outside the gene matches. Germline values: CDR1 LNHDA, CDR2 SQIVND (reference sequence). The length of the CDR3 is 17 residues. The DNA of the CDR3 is TGTGCCAGTAGTATAGAGTGGGGGAGGGTCCCCTACAATGAGCAGTTCTTC. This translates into CASSIEWGRVPYNEQFF.

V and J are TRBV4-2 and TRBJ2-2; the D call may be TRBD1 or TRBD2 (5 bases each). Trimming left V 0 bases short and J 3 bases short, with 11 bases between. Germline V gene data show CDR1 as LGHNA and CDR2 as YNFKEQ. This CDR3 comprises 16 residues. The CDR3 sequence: CASSQDRGTYTGELFF. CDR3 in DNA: TGTGCCAGCAGCCAAGATCGGGGCACCTACACCGGGGAGCTGTTTTTT.

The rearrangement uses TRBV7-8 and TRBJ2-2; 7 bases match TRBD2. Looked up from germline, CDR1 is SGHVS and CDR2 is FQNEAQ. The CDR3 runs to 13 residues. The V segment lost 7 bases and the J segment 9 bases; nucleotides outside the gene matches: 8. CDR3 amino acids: CASTAGVYRELFF. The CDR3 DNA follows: TGTGCCAGCACCGCGGGGGTATACCGGGAGCTGTTTTTT. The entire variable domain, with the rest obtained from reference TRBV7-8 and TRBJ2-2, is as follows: GAGVSQSPRYKVAKRGQDVALRCDPISGHVSLFWYQQALGQGPEFLTYFQNEAQLDKSGLPSDRFFAERPEGSVSTLKIQRTQQEDSAVYLCASTAGVYRELFFGEGSRLTVL.

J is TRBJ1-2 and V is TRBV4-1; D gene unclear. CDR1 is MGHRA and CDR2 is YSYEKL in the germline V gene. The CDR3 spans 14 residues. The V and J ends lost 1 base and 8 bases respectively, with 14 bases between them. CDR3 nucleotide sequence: TGCGCCAGCAGCCAAGTCGACCGTCCTGGGGGCTACACCTTC. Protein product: CASSQVDRPGGYTF.